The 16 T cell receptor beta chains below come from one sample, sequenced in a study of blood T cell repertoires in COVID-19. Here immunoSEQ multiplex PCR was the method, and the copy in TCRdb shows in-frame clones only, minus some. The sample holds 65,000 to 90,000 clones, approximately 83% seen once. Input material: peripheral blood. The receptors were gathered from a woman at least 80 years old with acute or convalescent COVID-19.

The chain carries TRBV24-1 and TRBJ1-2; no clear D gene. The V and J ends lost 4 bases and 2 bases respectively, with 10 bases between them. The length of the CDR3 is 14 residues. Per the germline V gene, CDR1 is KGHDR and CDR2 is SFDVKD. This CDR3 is CATSDQDGNYGYTF. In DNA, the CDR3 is TGTGCCACCAGTGACCAAGACGGGAACTATGGCTACACCTTC.

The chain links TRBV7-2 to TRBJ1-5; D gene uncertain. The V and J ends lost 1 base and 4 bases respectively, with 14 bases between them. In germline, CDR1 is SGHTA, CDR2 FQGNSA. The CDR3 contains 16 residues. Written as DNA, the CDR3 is TGTGCCAGCAGCTTAGAATGGTCACTGACAAATCAGCCCCAGCATTTT. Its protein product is CASSLEWSLTNQPQHF.

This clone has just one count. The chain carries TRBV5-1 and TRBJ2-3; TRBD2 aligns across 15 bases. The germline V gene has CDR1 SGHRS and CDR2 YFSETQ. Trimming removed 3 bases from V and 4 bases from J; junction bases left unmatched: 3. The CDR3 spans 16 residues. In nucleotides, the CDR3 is TGCGCCAGCAGCTCGGGACTAGCGGGAGGACCAGATACGCAGTATTTT. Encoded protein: CASSSGLAGGPDTQYF.

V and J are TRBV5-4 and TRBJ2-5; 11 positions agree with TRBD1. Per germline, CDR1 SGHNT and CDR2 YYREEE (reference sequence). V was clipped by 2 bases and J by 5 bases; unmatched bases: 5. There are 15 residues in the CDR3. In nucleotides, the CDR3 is TGTGCCAGCAGCTTAGGACAGGGGGCGCGGGAGACCCAGTACTTC. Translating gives CASSLGQGARETQYF.

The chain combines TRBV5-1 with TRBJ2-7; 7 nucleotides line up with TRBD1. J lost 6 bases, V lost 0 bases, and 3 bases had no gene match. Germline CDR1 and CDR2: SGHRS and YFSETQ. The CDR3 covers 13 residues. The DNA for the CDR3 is TGCGCCAGCAGCTTGGAACAGGGGAGCGAGCAGTACTTC. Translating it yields CASSLEQGSEQYF.

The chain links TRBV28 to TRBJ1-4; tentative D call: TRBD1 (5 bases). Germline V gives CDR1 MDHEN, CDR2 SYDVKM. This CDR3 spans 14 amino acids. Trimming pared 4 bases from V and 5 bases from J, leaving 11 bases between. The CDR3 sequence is CASSSPGLNEKLFF. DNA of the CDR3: TGTGCCAGCAGTTCTCCAGGGCTAAATGAAAAACTGTTTTTT.

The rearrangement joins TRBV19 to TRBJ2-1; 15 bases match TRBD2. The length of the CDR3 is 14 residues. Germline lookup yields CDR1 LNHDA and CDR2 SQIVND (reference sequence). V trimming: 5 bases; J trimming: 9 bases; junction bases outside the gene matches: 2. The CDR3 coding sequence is TGTGCCAGTAGTGGGGGACTAGCGGGAGGTGAGCAGTTCTTC. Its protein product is CASSGGLAGGEQFF.

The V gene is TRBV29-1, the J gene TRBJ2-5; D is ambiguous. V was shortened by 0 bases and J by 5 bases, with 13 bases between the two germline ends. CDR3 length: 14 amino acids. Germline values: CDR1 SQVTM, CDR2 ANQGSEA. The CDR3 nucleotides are TGCAGCGTTGAAGATCTTATTAGCCCGGAGACCCAGTACTTC. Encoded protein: CSVEDLISPETQYF. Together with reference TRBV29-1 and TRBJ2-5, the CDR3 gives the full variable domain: SAVISQKPSRDICQRGTSLTIQCQVDSQVTMMFWYRQQPGQSLTLIATANQGSEATYESGFVIDKFPISRPNLTFSTLTVSNMSPEDSSIYLCSVEDLISPETQYFGPGTRLLVL.

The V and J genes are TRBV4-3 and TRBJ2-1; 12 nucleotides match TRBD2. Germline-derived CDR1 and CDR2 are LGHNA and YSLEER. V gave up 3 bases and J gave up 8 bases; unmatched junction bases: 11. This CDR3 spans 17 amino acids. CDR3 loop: CASSHALTSGSLDEQFF. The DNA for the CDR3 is TGCGCCAGCAGCCACGCGCTGACTAGCGGGAGTCTCGATGAGCAGTTCTTC.

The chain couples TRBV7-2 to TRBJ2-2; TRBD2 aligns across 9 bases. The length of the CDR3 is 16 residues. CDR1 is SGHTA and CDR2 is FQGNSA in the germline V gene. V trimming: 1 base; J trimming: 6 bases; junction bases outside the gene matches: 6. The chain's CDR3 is CASSLDASGNAGELFF. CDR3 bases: TGTGCCAGCAGCTTAGACGCTAGCGGGAATGCCGGGGAGCTGTTTTTT.

CDR3 DNA sequence: TGTGCCACCAGTGGAGGGGGCACTGAAGCTTTCTTT. This encodes CATSGGGTEAFF. This sequence joins TRBV24-1 and TRBJ1-1; tentative D call: TRBD1 (6 bases). The length of the CDR3 is 12 residues. Trimming pared 5 bases from V and 4 bases from J, leaving 7 bases between. From germline, CDR1 is KGHDR and CDR2 SFDVKD.

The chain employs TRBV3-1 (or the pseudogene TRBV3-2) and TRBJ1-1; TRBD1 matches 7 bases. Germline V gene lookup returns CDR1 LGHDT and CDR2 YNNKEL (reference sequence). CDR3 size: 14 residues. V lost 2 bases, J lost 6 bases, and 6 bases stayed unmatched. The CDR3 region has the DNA TGTGCCAGCAGCCAACAGGGGGGACGGGCTGAAGCTTTCTTT. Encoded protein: CASSQQGGRAEAFF.

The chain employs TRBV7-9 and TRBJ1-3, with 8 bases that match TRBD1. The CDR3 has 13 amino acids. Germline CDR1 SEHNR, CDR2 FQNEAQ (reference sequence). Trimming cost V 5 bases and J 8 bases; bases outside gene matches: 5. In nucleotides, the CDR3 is TGTGCCAGCAGCGTATACAGGGGGTACACCATATATTTT. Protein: CASSVYRGYTIYF.

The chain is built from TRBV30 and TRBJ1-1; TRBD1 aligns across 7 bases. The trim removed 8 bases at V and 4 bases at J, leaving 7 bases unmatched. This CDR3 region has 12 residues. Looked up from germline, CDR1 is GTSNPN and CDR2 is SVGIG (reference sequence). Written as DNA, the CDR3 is TGTGCCGCGGACAGGCTGGGCACTGAAGCTTTCTTT. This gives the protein CAADRLGTEAFF.

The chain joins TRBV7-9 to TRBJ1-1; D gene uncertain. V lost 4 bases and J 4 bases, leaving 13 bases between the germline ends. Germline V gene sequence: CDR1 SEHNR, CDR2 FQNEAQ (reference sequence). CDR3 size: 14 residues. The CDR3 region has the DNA TGTGCCAGCAGCTCCCGACATATCTTCACTGAAGCTTTCTTT. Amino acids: CASSSRHIFTEAFF.

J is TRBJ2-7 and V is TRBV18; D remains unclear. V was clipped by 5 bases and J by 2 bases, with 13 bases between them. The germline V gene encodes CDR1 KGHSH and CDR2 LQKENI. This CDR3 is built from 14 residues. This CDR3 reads CASSFSRATYEQYF. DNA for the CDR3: TGTGCCAGCTCATTTTCTAGAGCGACCTACGAGCAGTACTTC.